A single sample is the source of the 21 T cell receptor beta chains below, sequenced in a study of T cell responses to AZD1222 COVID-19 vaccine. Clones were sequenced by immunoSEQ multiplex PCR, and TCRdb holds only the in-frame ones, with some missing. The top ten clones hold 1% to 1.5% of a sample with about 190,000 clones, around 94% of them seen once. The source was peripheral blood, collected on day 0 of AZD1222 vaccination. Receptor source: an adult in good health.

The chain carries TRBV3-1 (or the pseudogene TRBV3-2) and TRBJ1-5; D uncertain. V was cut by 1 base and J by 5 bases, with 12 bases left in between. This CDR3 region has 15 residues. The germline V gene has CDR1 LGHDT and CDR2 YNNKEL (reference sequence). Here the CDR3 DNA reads TGTGCCAGCAGCCAAGGTCATAGGGCTGATCAGCCCCAGCATTTT. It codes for CASSQGHRADQPQHF.

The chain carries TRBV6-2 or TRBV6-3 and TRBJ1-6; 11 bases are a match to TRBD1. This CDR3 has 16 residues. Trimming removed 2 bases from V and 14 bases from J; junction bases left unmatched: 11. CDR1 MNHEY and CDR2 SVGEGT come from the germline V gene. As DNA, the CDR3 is TGTGCCAGCAGTTACCGGGGACAGGGGGGAACCTCTGCCCTCCACTTT. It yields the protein CASSYRGQGGTSALHF.

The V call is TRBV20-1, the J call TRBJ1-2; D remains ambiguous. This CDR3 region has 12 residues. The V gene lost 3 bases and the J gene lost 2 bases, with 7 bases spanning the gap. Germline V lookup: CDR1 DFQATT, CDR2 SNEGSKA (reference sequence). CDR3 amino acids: CSASRPNYGYTF. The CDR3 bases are TGCAGTGCTAGTCGACCGAACTATGGCTACACCTTC.

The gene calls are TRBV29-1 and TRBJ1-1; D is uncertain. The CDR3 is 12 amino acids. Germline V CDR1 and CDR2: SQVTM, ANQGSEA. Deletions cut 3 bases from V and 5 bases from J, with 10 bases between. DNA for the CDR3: TGCAGCGTTGAGATTGTAGAAACTGAAGCTTTCTTT. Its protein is CSVEIVETEAFF.

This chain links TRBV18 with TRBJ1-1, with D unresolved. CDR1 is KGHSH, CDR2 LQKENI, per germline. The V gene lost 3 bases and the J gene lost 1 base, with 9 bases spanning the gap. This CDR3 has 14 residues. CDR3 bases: TGTGCCAGCTCACCGAAGGCTGCGAACACTGAAGCTTTCTTT. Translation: CASSPKAANTEAFF.

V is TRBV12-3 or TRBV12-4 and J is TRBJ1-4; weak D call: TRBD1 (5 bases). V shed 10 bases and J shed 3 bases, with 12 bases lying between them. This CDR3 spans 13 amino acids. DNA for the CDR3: TGTGCCACCCGGGGCTTGGCTAATGAAAAACTGTTTTTT. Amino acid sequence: CATRGLANEKLFF.

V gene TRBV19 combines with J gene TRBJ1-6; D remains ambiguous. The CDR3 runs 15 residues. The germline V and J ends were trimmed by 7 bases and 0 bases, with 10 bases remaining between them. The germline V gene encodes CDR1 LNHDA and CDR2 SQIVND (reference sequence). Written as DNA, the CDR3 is TGTGCCAGTACGGGAATAAGCTCCTATAATTCACCCCTCCACTTT. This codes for CASTGISSYNSPLHF.

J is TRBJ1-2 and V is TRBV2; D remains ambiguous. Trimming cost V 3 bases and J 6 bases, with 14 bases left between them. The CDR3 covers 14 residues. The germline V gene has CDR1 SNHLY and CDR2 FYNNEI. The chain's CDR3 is CASSDWKGLDGYTF. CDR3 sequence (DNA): TGTGCCAGCAGTGACTGGAAGGGTCTCGATGGCTACACCTTC.

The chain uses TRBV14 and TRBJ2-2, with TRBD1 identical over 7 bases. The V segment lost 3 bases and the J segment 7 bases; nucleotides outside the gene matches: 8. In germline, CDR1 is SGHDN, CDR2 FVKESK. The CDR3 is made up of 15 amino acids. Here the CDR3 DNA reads TGTGCCAGCAGCCAGACAGGGCATATGATCGGGGAGCTGTTTTTT. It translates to CASSQTGHMIGELFF.

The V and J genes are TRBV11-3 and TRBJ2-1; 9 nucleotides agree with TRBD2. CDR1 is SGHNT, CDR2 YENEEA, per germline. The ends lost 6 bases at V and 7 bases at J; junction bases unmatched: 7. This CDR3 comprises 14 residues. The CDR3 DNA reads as TGTGCCAGCAGTCACGGGACTAGCAAGAATGAGCAGTTCTTC. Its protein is CASSHGTSKNEQFF.

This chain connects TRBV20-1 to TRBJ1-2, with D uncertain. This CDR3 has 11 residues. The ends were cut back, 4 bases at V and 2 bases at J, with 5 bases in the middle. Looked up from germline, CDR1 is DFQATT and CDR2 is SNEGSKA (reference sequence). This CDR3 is CSAIQNYGYTF. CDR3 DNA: TGCAGTGCTATACAGAACTATGGCTACACCTTC.

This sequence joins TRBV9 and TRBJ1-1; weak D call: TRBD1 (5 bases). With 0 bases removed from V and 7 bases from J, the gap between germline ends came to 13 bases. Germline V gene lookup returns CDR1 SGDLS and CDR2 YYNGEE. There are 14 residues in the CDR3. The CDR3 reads CASSVVRDDSEAFF. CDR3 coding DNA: TGTGCCAGCAGCGTAGTGAGGGACGATAGTGAAGCTTTCTTT.

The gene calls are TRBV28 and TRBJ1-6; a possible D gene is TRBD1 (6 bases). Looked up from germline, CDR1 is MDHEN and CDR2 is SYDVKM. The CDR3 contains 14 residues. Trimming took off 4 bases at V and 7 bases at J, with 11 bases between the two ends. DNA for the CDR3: TGTGCCAGCAGTTCCGGGACACTAAATTCACCCCTCCACTTT. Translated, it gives CASSSGTLNSPLHF. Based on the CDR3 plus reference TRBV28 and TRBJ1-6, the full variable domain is DVKVTQSSRYLVKRTGEKVFLECVQDMDHENMFWYRQDPGLGLRLIYFSYDVKMKEKGDIPEGYSVSREKKERFSLILESASTNQTSMYLCASSSGTLNSPLHFGNGTRLTVT.

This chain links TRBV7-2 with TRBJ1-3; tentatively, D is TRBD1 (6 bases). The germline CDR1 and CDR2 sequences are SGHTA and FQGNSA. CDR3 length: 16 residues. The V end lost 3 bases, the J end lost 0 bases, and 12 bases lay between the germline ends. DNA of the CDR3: TGTGCCAGCAGCTTCAGGGGACAAAGCTCTGGAAACACCATATATTTT. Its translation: CASSFRGQSSGNTIYF.

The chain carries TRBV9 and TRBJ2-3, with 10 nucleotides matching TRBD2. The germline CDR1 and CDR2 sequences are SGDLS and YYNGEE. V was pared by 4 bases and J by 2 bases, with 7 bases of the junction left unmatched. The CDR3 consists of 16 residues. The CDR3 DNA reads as TGTGCCAGCAGCCCTCGGACTAGCGGATTCACAGATACGCAGTATTTT. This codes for CASSPRTSGFTDTQYF.

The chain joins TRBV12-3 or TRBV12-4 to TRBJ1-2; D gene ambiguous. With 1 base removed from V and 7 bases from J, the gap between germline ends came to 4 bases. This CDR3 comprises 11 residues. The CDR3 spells CASSLEVGYTF. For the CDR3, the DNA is TGTGCCAGCAGTTTAGAGGTTGGCTACACCTTC.

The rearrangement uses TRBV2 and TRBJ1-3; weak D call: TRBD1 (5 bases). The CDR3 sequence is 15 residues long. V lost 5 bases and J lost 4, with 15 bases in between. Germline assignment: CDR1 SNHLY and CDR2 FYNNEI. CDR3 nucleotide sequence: TGTGCCAGCAGTAGCCGGGGGGGTATAGGAAACACCATATATTTT. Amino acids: CASSSRGGIGNTIYF.

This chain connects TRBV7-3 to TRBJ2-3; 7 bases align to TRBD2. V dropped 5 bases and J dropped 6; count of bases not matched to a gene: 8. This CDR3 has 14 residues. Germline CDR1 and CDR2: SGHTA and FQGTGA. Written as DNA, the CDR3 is TGTGCCAGCAGCGACATCGGGAGGAGGGATACGCAGTATTTT. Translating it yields CASSDIGRRDTQYF.

CDR3 in amino acids: CASTQGGTGELFF. The CDR3 bases are TGTGCCAGCACGCAGGGGGGAACCGGGGAGCTGTTTTTT. The V gene is TRBV13, the J gene TRBJ2-2; TRBD1 might be the D (7 bases). The CDR3 is made up of 13 amino acids. Germline values: CDR1 PRHDT, CDR2 FYEKMQ (reference sequence). V lost 7 bases and J lost 5, with 11 bases in between.

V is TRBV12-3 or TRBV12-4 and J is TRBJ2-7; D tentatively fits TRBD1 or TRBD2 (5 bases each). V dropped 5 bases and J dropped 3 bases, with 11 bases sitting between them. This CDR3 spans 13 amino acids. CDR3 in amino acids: CASSMGPIYEQYF. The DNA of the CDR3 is TGTGCCAGCAGTATGGGACCCATCTACGAGCAGTACTTC.

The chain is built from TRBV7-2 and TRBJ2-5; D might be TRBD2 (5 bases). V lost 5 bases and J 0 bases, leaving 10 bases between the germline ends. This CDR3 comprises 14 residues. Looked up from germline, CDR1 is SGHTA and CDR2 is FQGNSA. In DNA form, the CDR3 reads TGTGCCAGCAGCCTCTGGCGGGACCAAGAGACCCAGTACTTC. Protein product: CASSLWRDQETQYF.